Listed here are 27 T cell receptor beta chains from one sample, sequenced in a study of glioma-infiltrating T cells after dendritic cell vaccination. The time point denotes: after dendritic cell vaccination, including at tumor progression/relapse. Assay: immunoSEQ multiplex PCR; the TCRdb copy retains only in-frame clones and omits some. Among about 100,000 clones listed, 80% were seen once. The sequencing here drew on blood, taken after dendritic cell vaccination. Every receptor here comes from a human donor with glioblastoma.

The J gene is TRBJ1-3, the V gene TRBV15; TRBD1 agrees at 11 bases. This CDR3 comprises 18 residues. Germline loops: CDR1 LNHNV, CDR2 YYDKDF (reference sequence). V lost 5 bases to trimming and J lost 9 bases; unmatched junction nucleotides: 18. The CDR3, as DNA: TGTGCCACCAGCCGGGTCCCGGGACAGGGGGAATCGGCGGGCACCATATATTTT. Translated: CATSRVPGQGESAGTIYF. The full variable domain, in which reference TRBV15 and TRBJ1-3 provide the parts outside the CDR3, is DAMVIQNPRYQVTQFGKPVTLSCSQTLNHNVMYWYQQKSSQAPKLLFHYYDKDFNNEADTPDNFQSRRPNTSFCFLDIRSPGLGDTAMYLCATSRVPGQGESAGTIYFGEGSWLTVV.

The rearrangement uses TRBV2 and TRBJ2-3; 8 bases line up with TRBD2. The CDR3 has 12 residues. CDR1 and CDR2 (germline): SNHLY, FYNNEI. With V trimmed by 7 bases and J by 5 bases, 2 bases remained unmatched. The CDR3 DNA reads as TGTGCCAGCATAGCGGGGAAAGATACGCAGTATTTT. Amino acids: CASIAGKDTQYF.

This clone was recorded once. For the CDR3, the DNA is TGTGCCAGTAGTGAAGATTGGGGGCCGGTGGAGACCCAGTACTTC. Translating it yields CASSEDWGPVETQYF. The chain employs TRBV19 and TRBJ2-5; TRBD1 is a possible D gene (6 bases). The CDR3 contains 15 residues. Per the germline V gene, CDR1 is LNHDA and CDR2 is SQIVND (reference sequence). Trimming shortened V by 5 bases and J by 5 bases, and 18 bases separated the two germline ends.

This clone appeared a single time. The chain joins TRBV5-1 to TRBJ2-2, with 7 positions matching TRBD1. Germline-derived CDR1 and CDR2 are SGHRS and YFSETQ. V lost 4 bases and J lost 4; bases outside the gene matches: 10. This CDR3 has 16 residues. The CDR3, as DNA: TGCGCCAGCAGCCGCGAGGGGGCGAGGTCCACCGGGGAGCTGTTTTTT. Its translation is CASSREGARSTGELFF. The whole variable domain, filled in from reference TRBV5-1 and TRBJ2-2, reads KAGVTQTPRYLIKTRGQQVTLSCSPISGHRSVSWYQQTPGQGLQFLFEYFSETQRNKGNFPGRFSGRQFSNSRSEMNVSTLELGDSALYLCASSREGARSTGELFFGEGSRLTVL.

This clone was recorded a few times. The chain employs TRBV18 and TRBJ2-1, with 7 positions matching TRBD2. The CDR3 has 15 residues. V lost 2 bases, J lost 6 bases, and 7 bases stayed unmatched. Looked up from germline, CDR1 is KGHSH and CDR2 is LQKENI. The CDR3 nucleotides read TGTGCCAGCTCACCAGCGGTCCCGGGGGGCAATGAGCAGTTCTTC. Its translation is CASSPAVPGGNEQFF.

The chain recombines TRBV2 with TRBJ1-6, with TRBD1 matching over 8 bases. Germline CDR1 SNHLY, CDR2 FYNNEI. The ends lost 5 bases at V and 0 bases at J; junction bases unmatched: 6. The CDR3 is 17 residues long. CDR3 sequence: CASSSRQGSSYNSPLHF. The CDR3 DNA follows: TGTGCCAGCAGTTCCAGACAGGGGAGCTCCTATAATTCACCCCTCCACTTT.

The V call is TRBV30, the J call TRBJ2-1, with TRBD2 identical over 9 bases. The trim removed 4 bases at V and 0 bases at J, leaving 19 bases unmatched. This CDR3 contains 20 residues. CDR1 is GTSNPN and CDR2 is SVGIG in the germline V gene (reference sequence). The CDR3: CAWKGAWSGGLLSSYNEQFF. CDR3 nucleotide sequence: TGTGCCTGGAAAGGCGCCTGGAGCGGGGGGCTCCTTAGCTCCTACAATGAGCAGTTCTTC.

The chain couples TRBV28 to TRBJ2-3; D uncertain. Per the germline V gene, CDR1 is MDHEN and CDR2 is SYDVKM. V shed 3 bases and J shed 1 base, with 8 bases lying between them. This CDR3 comprises 14 residues. CDR3 sequence: CASSFLSGTDTQYF. Written as DNA, the CDR3 is TGTGCCAGCAGTTTCCTGTCAGGCACAGATACGCAGTATTTT.

The genes are TRBV6-6 and TRBJ2-7; D might be TRBD1 (5 bases). Germline lookup yields CDR1 MNHNY and CDR2 SVGAGI (reference sequence). V was clipped by 0 bases and J by 12 bases, with 18 bases between them. There are 14 residues in the CDR3. The CDR3 coding sequence is TGTGCCAGCAGTTACTCGATGGTAGGGGCCCGGTTGTACTTC. The encoded protein is CASSYSMVGARLYF.

V and J are TRBV6-1 and TRBJ1-6; 8 bases are a match to TRBD1. V lost 3 bases, J lost 0 bases, and 4 bases stayed unmatched. Germline V lookup: CDR1 MNHNS, CDR2 SASEGT. CDR3 length: 17 residues. CDR3 sequence: CASSETGVFSYNSPLHF. The CDR3 DNA is TGTGCCAGCAGTGAGACAGGGGTTTTCTCCTATAATTCACCCCTCCACTTT.

The J gene is TRBJ2-6, the V gene TRBV2, with TRBD2 as a possible D gene (6 bases). V gave up 8 bases and J gave up 2 bases, with 13 bases separating them. Germline CDR1 is SNHLY and CDR2 is FYNNEI. The CDR3 sequence is 15 residues long. In DNA, the CDR3 is TGTGCCAGCGGCCCCGGAGGGGCTGGGGCCAACGTCCTGACTTTC. Its protein is CASGPGGAGANVLTF.

The chain links TRBV9 to TRBJ1-2; 7 bases map to TRBD1. Germline V gene lookup returns CDR1 SGDLS and CDR2 YYNGEE. The CDR3 runs to 11 residues. V lost 10 bases, J lost 4 bases, and 4 bases stayed unmatched. CDR3 amino acids: CAGGTAYGYTF. Written as DNA, the CDR3 is TGTGCCGGAGGGACAGCCTATGGCTACACCTTC.

The genes are TRBV6-5 and TRBJ2-7; 9 bases are a match to TRBD2. Germline V gives CDR1 MNHEY, CDR2 SVGAGI. Trimming took 4 bases from V and 3 from J; bases not matched to a gene: 4. CDR3 size: 14 residues. The CDR3: CASSLGGRVYEQYF. CDR3 sequence (DNA): TGTGCCAGCAGTTTAGGCGGGAGGGTCTACGAGCAGTACTTC.

The chain has TRBV4-1 and TRBJ2-7, with unresolved D. Germline-derived CDR1 and CDR2 are MGHRA and YSYEKL. The CDR3 is 13 amino acids. The V end was cut by 4 bases, the J end by 6 bases, with 13 bases between. The chain's CDR3 is CASSRNPVTEQYF. Written as DNA, the CDR3 is TGCGCCAGCAGCCGCAACCCGGTAACCGAGCAGTACTTC.

The chain links TRBV28 to TRBJ2-7, with unresolved D. Germline CDR1 MDHEN, CDR2 SYDVKM. The V and J ends lost 4 bases and 3 bases respectively, with 10 bases between them. The length of the CDR3 is 13 residues. This CDR3 reads CASSSPPGYEQYF. CDR3 nucleotide sequence: TGTGCCAGCAGTTCACCCCCCGGCTACGAGCAGTACTTC. The entire variable domain, with the rest obtained from reference TRBV28 and TRBJ2-7, is as follows: DVKVTQSSRYLVKRTGEKVFLECVQDMDHENMFWYRQDPGLGLRLIYFSYDVKMKEKGDIPEGYSVSREKKERFSLILESASTNQTSMYLCASSSPPGYEQYFGPGTRLTVT.

This chain joins TRBV6-1 and TRBJ1-5; D might be TRBD1 (5 bases). Germline V lookup: CDR1 MNHNS, CDR2 SASEGT. CDR3 size: 14 residues. V was shortened by 6 bases and J by 9 bases, with 18 bases between the two germline ends. The CDR3 loop reads CASRNDGFQGPQHF. The CDR3 DNA reads TGTGCCAGCAGAAATGACGGATTCCAGGGGCCCCAGCATTTT.

This clone occurred a few times. The chain uses TRBV10-3 and TRBJ2-6; TRBD1 matches 7 bases. V trimming: 4 bases; J trimming: 2 bases; junction bases outside the gene matches: 5. CDR1 is ENHRY and CDR2 is SYGVKD in the germline V gene. The CDR3 spans 16 residues. CDR3 region: CAISVDRIAGANVLTF. DNA for the CDR3: TGTGCCATCAGTGTGGACAGGATCGCTGGGGCCAACGTCCTGACTTTC.

The CDR3 nucleotides read TGTGCCAGCAGCCACGGGACAGGGGGCCTGTCACCCCTCCACTTT. This gives the protein CASSHGTGGLSPLHF. J is TRBJ1-6 and V is TRBV5-5; TRBD1 agrees at 12 bases. The CDR3 totals 15 residues. The V segment lost 4 bases and the J segment 10 bases; nucleotides outside the gene matches: 6. The V gene's germline CDR1 is SGHKS and CDR2 YYEKEE (reference sequence).

DNA for the CDR3: TGTGCCAGCAGCTTAGTCGAACTAATACAGTATTTT. The encoded protein is CASSLVELIQYF. The V gene is TRBV11-2, the J gene TRBJ2-3; no clear D gene. The CDR3 is 12 amino acids. Trimming pared 1 base from V and 12 bases from J, leaving 11 bases between. CDR1 SGHAT and CDR2 FQNNGV come from the germline V gene.

This CDR3 is CASSPGLAGGNEQFF. The CDR3 DNA is TGTGCCAGCAGCCCCGGCCTAGCGGGGGGCAATGAGCAGTTCTTC. The chain couples TRBV7-9 to TRBJ2-1; 11 nucleotides line up with TRBD2. Germline V lookup: CDR1 SEHNR, CDR2 FQNEAQ (reference sequence). V lost 5 bases, J lost 6 bases, and 6 bases stayed unmatched. The CDR3 is 15 residues long.

This clone showed up just a few times. The chain uses TRBV9 and TRBJ2-3; 8 nucleotides line up with TRBD2. The CDR3 is 15 amino acids. Germline V gives CDR1 SGDLS, CDR2 YYNGEE. V lost 2 bases to trimming and J lost 4 bases; unmatched junction nucleotides: 6. The CDR3 nucleotides read TGTGCCAGCAGCGTGGCGGGAGGCTCGGCAGATACGCAGTATTTT. It yields the protein CASSVAGGSADTQYF.

The chain recombines TRBV5-6 with TRBJ2-7, with D maybe TRBD1 (5 bases). This CDR3 is 15 amino acids long. V lost 0 bases, J lost 6 bases, and 16 bases lay in between. The germline V gene encodes CDR1 SGHDT and CDR2 YYEEEE. The CDR3 spells CASSLVPSGFVEQYF. In DNA, the CDR3 is TGTGCCAGCAGCTTGGTGCCTTCAGGGTTCGTCGAGCAGTACTTC.

This clone showed up just once. This chain joins TRBV12-5 and TRBJ1-1; tentatively, D is TRBD1 (6 bases). CDR1 is LGHNT and CDR2 is FRNRAP in the germline V gene. The CDR3 is 15 amino acids. V shed 2 bases and J shed 4 bases, with 14 bases lying between them. The CDR3, as DNA: TGTGCTAGTGGTTTGATACCAGGGGTCGGCACTGAAGCTTTCTTT. It translates to CASGLIPGVGTEAFF.

The rearrangement joins TRBV27 to TRBJ2-2, with a weak D call TRBD2 (5 bases). The CDR3 is 13 amino acids. Germline V gives CDR1 MNHEY, CDR2 SMNVEV (reference sequence). Trimming stripped 0 bases from V and 7 bases from J, with 6 bases between. CDR3 protein: CASSLSGSGELFF. The CDR3 DNA follows: TGTGCCAGCAGTTTATCAGGGAGCGGGGAGCTGTTTTTT.

The chain links TRBV5-1 to TRBJ1-1, with no clear D. The CDR3 spans 15 residues. Germline V CDR1 and CDR2: SGHRS, YFSETQ. With 5 bases removed from V and 2 bases from J, the gap between germline ends came to 16 bases. The CDR3 spells CASSPVGAKNTEAFF. CDR3 DNA: TGCGCCAGCAGTCCCGTGGGAGCCAAAAACACTGAAGCTTTCTTT.

This clone has only a few counts. The chain carries TRBV19 and TRBJ2-3, with TRBD1 matching 9 bases. Germline V gene sequence: CDR1 LNHDA, CDR2 SQIVND (reference sequence). V lost 5 bases to trimming and J lost 0 bases; unmatched junction nucleotides: 3. This CDR3 has 15 residues. The DNA of the CDR3 is TGTGCCAGTAGTTACAGGGGGCCGAGCACAGATACGCAGTATTTT. It translates to CASSYRGPSTDTQYF.

The CDR3 region has the DNA TGTGCCAGCCGGACAGGGGGCGCCGGGTACACTGAAGCTTTCTTT. Translated, it gives CASRTGGAGYTEAFF. The rearrangement joins TRBV28 to TRBJ1-1, with 11 positions matching TRBD1. V lost 8 bases, J lost 3 bases, and 8 bases stayed unmatched. Germline loops: CDR1 MDHEN, CDR2 SYDVKM. The CDR3 runs to 15 residues. Complete variable domain (other parts from reference TRBV28 and TRBJ1-1): DVKVTQSSRYLVKRTGEKVFLECVQDMDHENMFWYRQDPGLGLRLIYFSYDVKMKEKGDIPEGYSVSREKKERFSLILESASTNQTSMYLCASRTGGAGYTEAFFGQGTRLTVV.